The entry below describes one T cell receptor (beta chain). It was with random hexamers that roughly 0.5 to 1 ug RNA was reverse transcribed. Amplification of TCR beta CDR3 spanned 54 Vbeta and 13 Jbeta via immunoSEQ multiplex PCR. MiXCR, applied by TCRdb to the immunoSEQ multiplex PCR reads, yields one record per CDR3 protein. Of some 160,000 distinct CDR3 sequences listed, approximately 95% are singletons. These data come from a study of CD8 T cells in Susac syndrome. Trimming took 2 bases from V and 2 from J; bases not matched to a gene: 10. The CDR3 has 18 amino acids. From germline, CDR1 is MNHEY and CDR2 SVGAGI. TCR beta from blood CD8+ and CD4+ T cells was sequenced.

This TCR derives from a human donor with multiple sclerosis. Sequencing input: CD8+ T cells from PBMCs. The chain is built from TRBV6-5 and TRBJ2-3, with 10 positions matching TRBD2. The DNA for the CDR3 is TGTGCCAGCAGTTACGACCGCCTAGCGGGGGACAACACAGATACGCAGTATTTT. Its translation is CASSYDRLAGDNTDTQYF.